This passage covers 18 T cell receptor beta chains from one sample sequenced in a study of blood T cell repertoires in COVID-19. Here immunoSEQ multiplex PCR was the method, and the copy in TCRdb shows in-frame clones only, minus some. The sample shows roughly 50,000 clones, more than 90% of them seen only once. The sequenced sample consisted of peripheral blood. These receptors were taken from a man aged 50-60 years with acute or convalescent COVID-19.

This rearrangement joins TRBV5-1 to TRBJ2-3; 9 nucleotides agree with TRBD2. The CDR3 sequence is 17 residues long. Germline V lookup: CDR1 SGHRS, CDR2 YFSETQ. V lost 3 bases and J lost 4; bases outside the gene matches: 12. The CDR3 sequence: CASSSSRSGSAADTQYF. The DNA of the CDR3 is TGCGCCAGCAGCTCCTCTCGTAGCGGGAGTGCTGCAGATACGCAGTATTTT.

The table lists this clone with a count of one. The chain couples TRBV12-3 or TRBV12-4 to TRBJ1-2; weak D call: TRBD1 (6 bases). V was pared by 7 bases and J by 9 bases, with 12 bases between. There are 11 residues in the CDR3. Here the CDR3 DNA reads TGTGCCAGCAAACAGGGAGTGCGCTACACCTTC. It specifies CASKQGVRYTF.

This chain uses TRBV7-9 with TRBJ2-5, with 7 positions matching TRBD2. The V gene's germline CDR1 is SEHNR and CDR2 FQNEAQ (reference sequence). This CDR3 has 15 residues. Trimming removed 5 bases from V and 5 bases from J; junction bases left unmatched: 11. CDR3 region: CASSLGLGGTETQYF. DNA for the CDR3: TGTGCCAGCAGCCTGGGATTGGGGGGGACGGAGACCCAGTACTTC. Full variable domain (missing parts from reference TRBV7-9 and TRBJ2-5): DTGVSQNPRHKITKRGQNVTFRCDPISEHNRLYWYRQTLGQGPEFLTYFQNEAQLEKSRLLSDRFSAERPKGSFSTLEIQRTEQGDSAMYLCASSLGLGGTETQYFGPGTRLLVL.

The chain carries TRBV10-3 and TRBJ1-1; weak D call: TRBD1 (5 bases). The CDR3 runs to 17 residues. The germline CDR1 and CDR2 sequences are ENHRY and SYGVKD. Between the trimmed V and J ends, which lost 6 bases and 0 bases, there was a span of 20 bases. CDR3 sequence: CAISPRDKRFMNTEAFF. CDR3 bases: TGTGCCATCAGCCCCAGGGATAAAAGATTCATGAACACTGAAGCTTTCTTT.

The rearrangement links TRBV19 to TRBJ1-2, with a weak D call TRBD1 (6 bases). Germline loops: CDR1 LNHDA, CDR2 SQIVND (reference sequence). The ends were cut back, 7 bases at V and 3 bases at J, with 18 bases in the middle. The CDR3 covers 15 residues. The CDR3 DNA reads as TGTGCCAGTACTACTTCCGACAGGCTAGACTATGGCTACACCTTC. It encodes CASTTSDRLDYGYTF.

The chain joins TRBV5-4 to TRBJ2-7, with 8 bases aligning to TRBD2. CDR1 and CDR2 (germline): SGHNT, YYREEE (reference sequence). The CDR3 is 14 amino acids. V shed 4 bases, J shed 3 bases, and the junction held 6 bases outside the gene matches. The CDR3 DNA reads TGTGCCAGCAGCCGCGGGGCGGGAGGCTACGAGCAGTACTTC. The encoded protein is CASSRGAGGYEQYF.

This sequence joins TRBV6-2 or TRBV6-3 and TRBJ1-2; 7 nucleotides line up with TRBD1. Germline CDR1 is MNHEY and CDR2 is SVGEGT. This CDR3 contains 19 residues. The V and J ends lost 0 bases and 3 bases, in that order; junction bases with no gene match: 16. CDR3 loop: CASSYSIWRGGVSDYGYTF. CDR3 coding DNA: TGTGCCAGCAGTTACTCGATCTGGCGAGGGGGCGTTAGTGACTATGGCTACACCTTC.

The chain is built from TRBV11-3 and TRBJ1-1, with D possibly TRBD1 on 6 matching bases. Germline CDR1 is SGHNT and CDR2 is YENEEA. Between the trimmed V and J ends, which lost 1 base and 3 bases, there was a span of 15 bases. CDR3 length equals 16 residues. The CDR3 DNA reads TGTGCCAGCAGCTTAGGCAGGGGCTATGGGGACACTGAAGCTTTCTTT. Translating gives CASSLGRGYGDTEAFF.

V usage is TRBV6-5 and J usage is TRBJ1-1, with D possibly matching TRBD1 (5 bases). The germline V and J ends were trimmed by 5 bases and 4 bases, with 8 bases remaining between them. This CDR3 contains 12 residues. Germline V gives CDR1 MNHEY, CDR2 SVGAGI. The CDR3 coding sequence is TGTGCCAGCAGTCTCCAGGGCACTGAAGCTTTCTTT. It specifies CASSLQGTEAFF.

V usage is TRBV14 and J usage is TRBJ2-1, with D uncertain. The ends were cut back, 3 bases at V and 5 bases at J, with 8 bases in the middle. The CDR3 length is 13 residues. CDR1 and CDR2 from the germline V gene are SGHDN and FVKESK. CDR3 sequence reads: CASSQRMDNEQFF. The CDR3 DNA follows: TGTGCCAGCAGCCAGCGGATGGACAATGAGCAGTTCTTC.

This chain joins TRBV6-2 or TRBV6-3 and TRBJ1-1, with 7 bases matching TRBD1. V was pared by 4 bases and J by 0 bases, with 2 bases of the junction left unmatched. The CDR3 is 14 amino acids. Germline-derived CDR1 and CDR2 are MNHEY and SVGEGT. Written as DNA, the CDR3 is TGTGCCAGCAGTTCACAGGGGATGAACACTGAAGCTTTCTTT. Its translation: CASSSQGMNTEAFF.

This clone was counted once. This chain links TRBV18 with TRBJ1-1; D unresolved. This CDR3 has 12 residues. CDR1 and CDR2 (germline): KGHSH, LQKENI. V was shortened by 5 bases and J by 2 bases, with 6 bases between the two germline ends. DNA of the CDR3: TGTGCCAGCTCAGTGACTAACACTGAAGCTTTCTTT. It specifies CASSVTNTEAFF.

The rearrangement uses TRBV10-3 and TRBJ1-5, with D tentatively TRBD1 (6 bases). With 9 bases removed from V and 3 bases from J, the gap between germline ends came to 15 bases. Germline assignment: CDR1 ENHRY and CDR2 SYGVKD. The CDR3 loop spans 14 amino acids. CDR3 nucleotides: TGTGCCATTTCACAGGGATCTGTCAATCAGCCCCAGCATTTT. Residues: CAISQGSVNQPQHF.

The V and J genes are TRBV24-1 and TRBJ1-1; 7 nucleotides line up with TRBD1. The germline CDR1 and CDR2 sequences are KGHDR and SFDVKD. J was trimmed by 1 base and V by 4 bases; bases with no gene match: 2. CDR3 length: 14 residues. Here the CDR3 DNA reads TGTGCCACCAGTGAGACAGGGCCGAACACTGAAGCTTTCTTT. This translates into CATSETGPNTEAFF.

This sequence joins TRBV7-2 and TRBJ2-1; TRBD2 agrees at 8 bases. Trimming cost V 3 bases and J 0 bases; bases outside gene matches: 7. This CDR3 is 17 amino acids long. Per the germline V gene, CDR1 is SGHTA and CDR2 is FQGNSA. DNA for the CDR3: TGTGCCAGCAGCTTTGAGCTAGCGGGCCTCTCCTACAATGAGCAGTTCTTC. Protein product: CASSFELAGLSYNEQFF.

The genes are TRBV4-1 and TRBJ1-2; 9 nucleotides align to TRBD1. Per germline, CDR1 MGHRA and CDR2 YSYEKL. J lost 8 bases, V lost 0 bases, and 10 bases had no gene match. CDR3 size: 16 residues. CDR3 nucleotide sequence: TGCGCCAGCAGCCAAGAGGGGGGACAGGGAGTGGCCGGCTACACCTTC. This sequence encodes CASSQEGGQGVAGYTF.

This chain joins TRBV12-3 or TRBV12-4 and TRBJ2-7, with no clear D. Deletions cut 4 bases from V and 7 bases from J, with 11 bases between. The CDR3 extends over 12 amino acids. The CDR3 is CASSSEHVEQYF. In nucleotides, the CDR3 is TGTGCCAGCAGTTCCGAGCATGTGGAGCAGTACTTC.

Concerning this clone itself: Compared with germline, one end of the junction differs, possibly owing to a read error. The gene calls are TRBV28 and TRBJ1-2; 9 nucleotides line up with TRBD1. Germline CDR1 reads MDHEN; CDR2 reads SYDVKM. CDR3 length: 14 residues. CDR3 region: CASSPMSGTGLKPF. The CDR3, as DNA: TGTGCCAGCAGCCCTATGTCCGGGACAGGGCTCAAACCTTTC.